Listed here are 24 T cell receptor beta chains from one sample, sequenced in a study of T cell responses to AZD1222 COVID-19 vaccine. Using immunoSEQ multiplex PCR, the repertoire was profiled, and TCRdb retains in-frame clones only, with some absent. This repertoire shows under 130,000 clones, around 94% found once; its top ten account for 2% to 2.5%. Sample: peripheral blood, taken on day 0 of AZD1222 vaccination. Every receptor here comes from an adult in good health.

This clone showed up just a few times. The CDR3 nucleotides read TGTGCCAGCAGGGTTAGCGGGAATAGGTACGAGCAGTACTTC. Amino acids: CASRVSGNRYEQYF. This chain joins TRBV28 and TRBJ2-7; 8 positions agree with TRBD2. CDR1 and CDR2 (germline): MDHEN, SYDVKM. V lost 6 bases, J lost 4 bases, and 8 bases stayed unmatched. This CDR3 has 14 residues.

The chain combines TRBV2 with TRBJ1-3; TRBD1 agrees at 9 bases. The V segment lost 6 bases and the J segment 8 bases; nucleotides outside the gene matches: 14. This CDR3 comprises 16 residues. Germline assignment: CDR1 SNHLY and CDR2 FYNNEI. The CDR3: CASRGDRVHGADTIYF. The DNA for the CDR3 is TGTGCCAGCAGGGGGGACAGGGTACACGGCGCGGACACCATATATTTT.

The rearrangement links TRBV7-2 to TRBJ1-5; the D is unclear. V was clipped by 3 bases and J by 0 bases, with 3 bases between them. The CDR3 runs 13 residues. The germline V gene has CDR1 SGHTA and CDR2 FQGNSA. The CDR3: CASSFYSNQPQHF. CDR3 sequence (DNA): TGTGCCAGCAGCTTCTATAGCAATCAGCCCCAGCATTTT.

The rearrangement joins TRBV7-2 to TRBJ2-7, with a tentative D call TRBD1 (5 bases). The CDR3 loop spans 14 amino acids. The germline V gene encodes CDR1 SGHTA and CDR2 FQGNSA. The V gene lost 2 bases and the J gene lost 4 bases, with 12 bases spanning the gap. The CDR3 loop is CASSLSPTVYEQYF. The CDR3 nucleotides read TGTGCCAGCAGCTTATCCCCGACAGTTTACGAGCAGTACTTC.

This chain uses TRBV5-1 with TRBJ1-5, with 9 bases aligning to TRBD1. V lost 0 bases to trimming and J lost 2 bases; unmatched junction nucleotides: 15. The CDR3 extends over 20 amino acids. Germline CDR1 is SGHRS and CDR2 is YFSETQ. The CDR3 region is CASSLAVRDRGLVGNQPQHF. Here the CDR3 DNA reads TGCGCCAGCAGCTTGGCAGTCAGAGACAGGGGGTTAGTTGGCAATCAGCCCCAGCATTTT.

This chain uses TRBV19 with TRBJ2-1; D is perhaps TRBD2 (6 bases). Trimming took off 6 bases at V and 6 bases at J, with 18 bases between the two ends. This CDR3 has 15 amino acids. Per the germline V gene, CDR1 is LNHDA and CDR2 is SQIVND (reference sequence). The CDR3 sequence is CASRMTGAHSNEQFF. Written as DNA, the CDR3 is TGTGCCAGTAGGATGACGGGAGCTCATAGCAATGAGCAGTTCTTC.

This clone was counted a single time. The rearrangement uses TRBV7-9 and TRBJ2-7; D remains ambiguous. Trimming removed 4 bases at V and 6 bases at J, with 7 bases between. Germline V gives CDR1 SEHNR, CDR2 FQNEAQ (reference sequence). The CDR3 is made up of 11 amino acids. CDR3 in amino acids: CASSSMGEQYF. CDR3 in DNA: TGTGCCAGCAGCTCGATGGGCGAGCAGTACTTC.

The chain joins TRBV10-3 to TRBJ2-7; D is undetermined. The ends were cut back, 2 bases at V and 2 bases at J, with 4 bases in the middle. The CDR3 has 12 residues. Germline values: CDR1 ENHRY, CDR2 SYGVKD. CDR3 in DNA: TGTGCCATCAGTGAGAGAGCCTACGAGCAGTACTTC. Residues: CAISERAYEQYF.

This chain uses TRBV27 with TRBJ2-2, with unresolved D. Trimming removed 1 base from V and 5 bases from J, with 2 bases in between. The CDR3 has 12 residues. Per germline, CDR1 MNHEY and CDR2 SMNVEV (reference sequence). CDR3 protein: CASSLLTGELFF. Written as DNA, the CDR3 is TGTGCCAGCAGTTTATTGACCGGGGAGCTGTTTTTT.

The sample holds one count of this clone. The genes are TRBV7-2 and TRBJ1-2; unclear D gene. Germline lookup yields CDR1 SGHTA and CDR2 FQGNSA. The CDR3 length is 14 residues. V lost 2 bases to trimming and J lost 4 bases, with 11 bases between them. CDR3 DNA: TGTGCCAGCAGCTTAAAGGACGGACTCTATGGCTACACCTTC. Translated, it gives CASSLKDGLYGYTF.

This chain joins TRBV29-1 and TRBJ2-2, with 9 bases lining up with TRBD1. With V trimmed by 6 bases and J by 1 base, 0 bases remained unmatched. The CDR3 consists of 13 residues. CDR1 is SQVTM and CDR2 is ANQGSEA in the germline V gene. In DNA form, the CDR3 reads TGCAGCGTGGGACAGGGGAACACCGGGGAGCTGTTTTTT. The encoded protein is CSVGQGNTGELFF.

The chain couples TRBV2 to TRBJ1-4; TRBD1 is a possible D gene (6 bases). V dropped 2 bases and J dropped 4 bases, with 11 bases sitting between them. Germline CDR1 SNHLY, CDR2 FYNNEI. This CDR3 spans 15 amino acids. The CDR3 loop reads CASSEFRQDNEKLFF. In nucleotides, the CDR3 is TGTGCCAGCAGTGAATTTAGACAGGATAATGAAAAACTGTTTTTT. Drawing the rest from reference TRBV2 and TRBJ1-4, the complete variable domain is EPEVTQTPSHQVTQMGQEVILRCVPISNHLYFYWYRQILGQKVEFLVSFYNNEISEKSEIFDDQFSVERPDGSNFTLKIRSTKLEDSAMYFCASSEFRQDNEKLFFGSGTQLSVL.

The CDR3 spells CASSQEIGVWQFF. The CDR3 nucleotides are TGCGCCAGCAGCCAAGAAATCGGGGTTTGGCAGTTCTTC. The genes are TRBV4-3 and TRBJ2-1; weak D call: TRBD2 (5 bases). This CDR3 comprises 13 residues. CDR1 and CDR2 (germline): LGHNA, YSLEER. Between the trimmed V and J ends, which lost 0 bases and 12 bases, there was a span of 12 bases.

The chain uses TRBV9 and TRBJ2-5; D remains ambiguous. Germline values: CDR1 SGDLS, CDR2 YYNGEE. CDR3 length: 14 amino acids. Trimming shortened V by 4 bases and J by 4 bases, and 14 bases separated the two germline ends. The CDR3 spells CASSLDLGSETQYF. DNA for the CDR3: TGTGCCAGCAGCCTTGACCTGGGGTCAGAGACCCAGTACTTC.

This sequence joins TRBV6-5 and TRBJ2-1; possibly TRBD1 or TRBD2 for D (7 bases each). V dropped 7 bases and J dropped 3 bases, with 13 bases sitting between them. Germline-derived CDR1 and CDR2 are MNHEY and SVGAGI. The CDR3 is 14 residues long. This CDR3 is CASTSGGDYNEQFF. The CDR3 nucleotides are TGTGCCAGCACTTCAGGGGGGGACTACAATGAGCAGTTCTTC.

This clone is a singleton in its sample. The rearrangement links TRBV4-3 to TRBJ1-1; no firm D call. CDR1 is LGHNA, CDR2 YSLEER, per germline. This CDR3 comprises 16 residues. Trimming shortened V by 1 base and J by 0 bases, and 12 bases separated the two germline ends. The CDR3 loop reads CASSQVGRPMNTEAFF. DNA for the CDR3: TGCGCCAGCAGCCAAGTTGGGCGGCCCATGAACACTGAAGCTTTCTTT.

V gene TRBV5-8 combines with J gene TRBJ1-5; TRBD1 matches 7 bases. This CDR3 contains 17 residues. The junction had 14 bases not matched to a gene; V was cut back by 2 bases and J by 6 bases. Looked up from germline, CDR1 is SGHTS and CDR2 is YDEGEE. Written as DNA, the CDR3 is TGTGCCAGCAGCTTTTTCAGGGGGGTTGGGTTATCTCAGCCCCAGCATTTT. Translating gives CASSFFRGVGLSQPQHF.

The chain recombines TRBV4-3 with TRBJ2-7; D gene unclear. CDR3 length equals 14 residues. V gave up 4 bases and J gave up 0 bases, with 10 bases separating them. Germline V gives CDR1 LGHNA, CDR2 YSLEER. Here the CDR3 reads CASSRSMSSYEQYF. CDR3 nucleotides: TGCGCCAGCAGCCGATCGATGAGCTCCTACGAGCAGTACTTC.

The V and J genes are TRBV30 and TRBJ2-7; 8 bases agree with TRBD1. CDR1 GTSNPN and CDR2 SVGIG come from the germline V gene (reference sequence). CDR3 size: 14 residues. The trim removed 2 bases at V and 2 bases at J, leaving 5 bases unmatched. This CDR3 reads CAWSPGQGPYEQYF. CDR3 nucleotide sequence: TGTGCCTGGAGTCCCGGACAGGGCCCCTACGAGCAGTACTTC.

This clone was counted a single time. V is TRBV4-2 and J is TRBJ1-2; a weak D match, TRBD1 (5 bases). The CDR3 runs 14 residues. From germline, CDR1 is LGHNA and CDR2 YNFKEQ. Trimming took off 2 bases at V and 4 bases at J, with 11 bases between the two ends. The DNA for the CDR3 is TGTGCCAGCAGCCAACCGGGACGGCTCTATGGCTACACCTTC. As protein: CASSQPGRLYGYTF.

The V gene is TRBV7-6, the J gene TRBJ1-4; 9 positions match TRBD1. The CDR3 sequence is 19 residues long. V lost 5 bases to trimming and J lost 2 bases; unmatched junction nucleotides: 15. Germline V gene lookup returns CDR1 SGHVS and CDR2 FNYEAQ. Here the CDR3 DNA reads TGTGCCAGCAGCCAAACCTCCCGGACAGGGGTTGGGACTAATGAAAAACTGTTTTTT. It yields the protein CASSQTSRTGVGTNEKLFF.

This rearrangement joins TRBV18 to TRBJ1-1; 8 bases line up with TRBD1. Germline CDR1 and CDR2: KGHSH and LQKENI. This CDR3 has 15 amino acids. V gave up 3 bases and J gave up 6 bases; unmatched junction bases: 9. In nucleotides, the CDR3 is TGTGCCAGCTCACCGTTAGGACAGGGTGGTTCTGAAGCTTTCTTT. Translating gives CASSPLGQGGSEAFF.

As for this clone: Other DNA variants within this sample encode the same CDR3. This rearrangement joins TRBV12-3 or TRBV12-4 to TRBJ2-2; D remains ambiguous. Trimming stripped 7 bases from V and 2 bases from J, with 5 bases between. CDR3 size: 12 residues. The CDR3 nucleotides are TGTGCCAGCACCGACAACACCGGGGAGCTGTTTTTT. This sequence encodes CASTDNTGELFF.

The chain employs TRBV10-3 and TRBJ1-2; 7 nucleotides match TRBD1. Germline CDR1 reads ENHRY; CDR2 reads SYGVKD. The CDR3 spans 14 residues. Trimming at V came to 2 bases and at J to 8 bases, leaving 8 bases not matched to a gene. CDR3 sequence reads: CAISEGQVDFGYTF. Written as DNA, the CDR3 is TGTGCCATCAGTGAGGGACAGGTTGATTTCGGCTACACCTTC.